Listed below are T cell receptor beta chains from one sample, sequenced in a study of cytomegalovirus exposure and HLA in healthy donors. TCRdb keeps only in-frame clones here, not all; method: immunoSEQ multiplex PCR. The sample contains 260,000 or so clones, around nine tenths of which appear only once. The sequenced material came from PBMCs. The receptors originated from a man younger than 35 in good health and CMV-seronegative. The CDR3 runs from the conserved cysteine through the conserved F or W. Each record gives: clone size, V gene, J gene, D gene, CDR3 DNA, CDR3 protein. The D gene is left open where the match is weak. Rows give clone size only sometimes, using once, few, many, or a class for an expanded clone.

abundance: -; v_gene: TRBV7-9; j_gene: TRBJ1-4; d_gene: -; CDR3nt: TGTGCCAGCAGCTTTAGCGACTACTGGACTATAACAAATGAAAAACTGTTTTTT; CDR3aa: CASSFSDYWTITNEKLFF
abundance: -; v_gene: TRBV7-3; j_gene: TRBJ2-1; d_gene: -; CDR3nt: TGTGCCAGCAGCTTAACGTCTGGAGCTATTGTATATGGAGAGCAGTTCTTC; CDR3aa: CASSLTSGAIVYGEQFF
abundance: -; v_gene: TRBV5-1; j_gene: TRBJ2-7; d_gene: TRBD1; CDR3nt: TGCGCCAGCAGAAAATTGGAACAGGGGTCCTACGAGCAGTACTTC; CDR3aa: CASRKLEQGSYEQYF
abundance: -; v_gene: TRBV5-4; j_gene: TRBJ2-3; d_gene: TRBD2; CDR3nt: TGTGCCAGCAGCCCCTCGGGGGGGGGAATCAGCACAGATACGCAGTATTTT; CDR3aa: CASSPSGGGISTDTQYF
abundance: -; v_gene: TRBV6-4; j_gene: TRBJ2-1; d_gene: -; CDR3nt: TGTGCCAGCAGTGACTCGGGTTTTAGCGCCAATGAGCAGTTCTTC; CDR3aa: CASSDSGFSANEQFF
abundance: -; v_gene: TRBV5-1; j_gene: TRBJ2-2; d_gene: -; CDR3nt: TGCGCCAGCAGCTTGTTGTGGACAGCCGAACGGACCGGGGAGCTGTTTTTT; CDR3aa: CASSLLWTAERTGELFF
abundance: -; v_gene: TRBV6-5; j_gene: TRBJ1-6; d_gene: TRBD1; CDR3nt: TGTGCCAGCCGGGACAGGGGTGAACCCCTCCACTTT; CDR3aa: CASRDRGEPLHF
abundance: -; v_gene: TRBV7-6; j_gene: TRBJ2-7; d_gene: TRBD1; CDR3nt: TGTGCCAGCAGCCGCGGACAGGGCCTTTACTACGAGCAGTACTTC; CDR3aa: CASSRGQGLYYEQYF
abundance: -; v_gene: TRBV14; j_gene: TRBJ2-3; d_gene: -; CDR3nt: TGTGCCAGCAGCCGGGAGATTGCCACAGATACGCAGTATTTT; CDR3aa: CASSREIATDTQYF
abundance: -; v_gene: TRBV5-1; j_gene: TRBJ2-5; d_gene: TRBD1; CDR3nt: TGCGCCAGCAGCTTAGGGGGACAGGGAGGCGAGACCCAGTACTTC; CDR3aa: CASSLGGQGGETQYF
abundance: -; v_gene: TRBV5-1; j_gene: TRBJ2-2; d_gene: -; CDR3nt: TGCGCCAGCAGCTTTTCCGGGACATCGAACACCGGGGAGCTGTTTTTT; CDR3aa: CASSFSGTSNTGELFF
abundance: -; v_gene: TRBV10-2; j_gene: TRBJ2-1; d_gene: TRBD2; CDR3nt: TGCGCCAGCCTTCCTAACCGACTAGCGGGAGTATATAATGAGCAGTTCTTC; CDR3aa: CASLPNRLAGVYNEQFF
abundance: -; v_gene: TRBV18; j_gene: TRBJ1-5; d_gene: -; CDR3nt: TGTGCCAGCTCAATCGTCAGTAACAGCAATCAGCCCCAGCATTTT; CDR3aa: CASSIVSNSNQPQHF
abundance: once; v_gene: TRBV4-2; j_gene: TRBJ1-1; d_gene: -; CDR3nt: TGTGCCAGCAGCCTCAGAGGGGGGAACACTGAAGCTTTCTTT; CDR3aa: CASSLRGGNTEAFF
abundance: -; v_gene: TRBV28; j_gene: TRBJ2-3; d_gene: -; CDR3nt: TGTGCCACTGTGGAGGGTGTGATGGATACGCAGTATTTT; CDR3aa: CATVEGVMDTQYF
abundance: -; v_gene: TRBV2; j_gene: TRBJ1-2; d_gene: -; CDR3nt: TGTGCCAGCAGTGAATCGGGGGACTATGGCTACACCTTC; CDR3aa: CASSESGDYGYTF
abundance: -; v_gene: TRBV29-1; j_gene: TRBJ1-2; d_gene: -; CDR3nt: TGCAGCGCCGCTGGGACACGGCATGGCTACACCTTC; CDR3aa: CSAAGTRHGYTF
abundance: once; v_gene: TRBV27; j_gene: TRBJ1-6; d_gene: TRBD1; CDR3nt: TGTGCCAGCAGTTTATCGGACAGGGGGGCACCCCTCCACTTT; CDR3aa: CASSLSDRGAPLHF
abundance: -; v_gene: TRBV4-3; j_gene: TRBJ2-7; d_gene: -; CDR3nt: TGCGCCAGCAGCCACCCCTCGGGATCCTCCTACGAGCAGTACTTC; CDR3aa: CASSHPSGSSYEQYF
abundance: -; v_gene: TRBV27; j_gene: TRBJ2-7; d_gene: TRBD1; CDR3nt: TGTGCCAGCAGTTTACCCTCTTCCTTGACAGGGGGCTACGAGCAGTACTTC; CDR3aa: CASSLPSSLTGGYEQYF
abundance: -; v_gene: TRBV5-4; j_gene: TRBJ2-3; d_gene: TRBD2; CDR3nt: TGTGCCAGCAGCCGGGGACTAGCAGGGGATACGCAGTATTTT; CDR3aa: CASSRGLAGDTQYF
abundance: -; v_gene: TRBV4-3; j_gene: TRBJ1-1; d_gene: TRBD1; CDR3nt: TGCGCCAGCAGCCAAGCCTCTACAGGGGGCACTGAAGCTTTCTTT; CDR3aa: CASSQASTGGTEAFF
abundance: -; v_gene: TRBV7-8; j_gene: TRBJ2-5; d_gene: -; CDR3nt: TGTGCCAGCAGCTTAGAGGAGGGCTCCCAAGAGACCCAGTACTTC; CDR3aa: CASSLEEGSQETQYF
abundance: -; v_gene: TRBV7-9; j_gene: TRBJ1-4; d_gene: -; CDR3nt: TGTGCCAGCAGCTTATTCATGGAAAAACTGTTTTTT; CDR3aa: CASSLFMEKLFF
abundance: -; v_gene: TRBV28; j_gene: TRBJ2-1; d_gene: TRBD2; CDR3nt: TGTGCCAGCAGTCCCGACCAGCGGGAGGGCCGGGATGAGCAGTTCTTC; CDR3aa: CASSPDQREGRDEQFF
abundance: -; v_gene: TRBV25-1; j_gene: TRBJ2-3; d_gene: TRBD2; CDR3nt: TGTGCCAGCAGTGAATGGGCGGGAGGGACGGATACGCAGTATTTT; CDR3aa: CASSEWAGGTDTQYF
abundance: -; v_gene: TRBV20-1; j_gene: TRBJ2-5; d_gene: -; CDR3nt: TGCAGCGTTGGGGCCCGCCAGTACTTC; CDR3aa: CSVGARQYF
abundance: -; v_gene: TRBV30; j_gene: TRBJ2-7; d_gene: TRBD1; CDR3nt: TGTGCCTGGAATGGACAGGGAAGGGACTACGAGCAGTACTTC; CDR3aa: CAWNGQGRDYEQYF
abundance: -; v_gene: TRBV7-7; j_gene: TRBJ2-5; d_gene: TRBD1; CDR3nt: TGTGCCAGCAGCTTAGTACAGGGGGCGCCTCTGGAGACCCAGTACTTC; CDR3aa: CASSLVQGAPLETQYF
abundance: -; v_gene: TRBV28; j_gene: TRBJ2-5; d_gene: -; CDR3nt: TGTGCCAGCAGTTCTTTTGGGGCCGGGTTGGAGACCCAGTACTTC; CDR3aa: CASSSFGAGLETQYF
abundance: -; v_gene: TRBV7-3; j_gene: TRBJ1-2; d_gene: TRBD1; CDR3nt: TGTGCCAGCAGCCCAGGGGGTGGGGTTGATGGCTACACCTTC; CDR3aa: CASSPGGGVDGYTF
abundance: -; v_gene: TRBV6-1; j_gene: TRBJ1-6; d_gene: -; CDR3nt: TGTGCCAGCAGTGAATTTCTCGGGGTCTATAATTCACCCCTCCACTTT; CDR3aa: CASSEFLGVYNSPLHF
abundance: -; v_gene: TRBV5-1; j_gene: TRBJ2-1; d_gene: -; CDR3nt: TGCGCCAGCAGCTCCTCCTTGGCAGGGCAGTTCTTC; CDR3aa: CASSSSLAGQFF
abundance: -; v_gene: TRBV4-3; j_gene: TRBJ2-3; d_gene: TRBD2; CDR3nt: TGCGCCAGCAGCCAAGAGTCTAGCGGGGGGTCCTACACAGATACGCAGTATTTT; CDR3aa: CASSQESSGGSYTDTQYF
abundance: few; v_gene: TRBV2; j_gene: TRBJ2-7; d_gene: -; CDR3nt: TGTGCCAGCAGTGCCTACTACGAGCAGTACTTC; CDR3aa: CASSAYYEQYF